One sample yielded the 27 T cell receptor beta chains listed below, sequenced in a study of T cell responses to AZD1222 COVID-19 vaccine. TCRdb keeps only in-frame clones here, not all; method: immunoSEQ multiplex PCR. The table has over 110,000 clones, 85% to 95% seen once. Sequences were derived from peripheral blood, sampled 28 days after the second AZD1222 dose. The receptor source for this set is an adult who received the AZD1222 COVID-19 vaccine.

The chain combines TRBV6-5 with TRBJ1-3; 11 bases line up with TRBD1. V gave up 2 bases and J gave up 2 bases; unmatched junction bases: 2. CDR3 size: 16 residues. In germline, CDR1 is MNHEY, CDR2 SVGAGI. The CDR3 is CASSYLGQGAGNTIYF. The CDR3 nucleotides are TGTGCCAGCAGTTACCTGGGACAGGGGGCTGGAAACACCATATATTTT.

The chain uses TRBV5-5 and TRBJ2-7; a weak D match, TRBD1 (5 bases). V was cut by 0 bases and J by 3 bases, with 10 bases left in between. The CDR3 runs to 14 residues. The germline CDR1 and CDR2 sequences are SGHKS and YYEKEE (reference sequence). The CDR3 coding sequence is TGTGCCAGCAGCTTGGAGTGGCAGGGCTACGAGCAGTACGTC. Its protein product is CASSLEWQGYEQYV.

The chain has TRBV11-2 and TRBJ1-4; D is undetermined. This CDR3 comprises 16 residues. With 5 bases removed from V and 0 bases from J, the gap between germline ends came to 13 bases. The germline gives CDR1 SGHAT, CDR2 FQNNGV. CDR3 DNA sequence: TGTGCCAGCAGCCCGGGATATGTTGCAACTAATGAAAAACTGTTTTTT. This encodes CASSPGYVATNEKLFF.

The gene calls are TRBV3-1 (or the pseudogene TRBV3-2) and TRBJ2-3; D might be TRBD2 (6 bases). CDR1 is LGHDT and CDR2 is YNNKEL in the germline V gene (reference sequence). V was shortened by 2 bases and J by 4 bases, with 13 bases between the two germline ends. This CDR3 has 15 amino acids. The CDR3 reads CASSQFTSIADTQYF. DNA for the CDR3: TGTGCCAGCAGCCAATTTACTAGCATAGCAGATACGCAGTATTTT.

The chain couples TRBV7-9 to TRBJ2-7; no clear D. The CDR3 consists of 13 residues. The V and J ends lost 8 bases and 2 bases respectively, with 13 bases between them. Germline-derived CDR1 and CDR2 are SEHNR and FQNEAQ (reference sequence). The CDR3 here is CASAQEATYEQYF. CDR3 nucleotide sequence: TGTGCCAGCGCCCAGGAAGCCACCTACGAGCAGTACTTC.

The rearrangement links TRBV5-1 to TRBJ1-1, with 7 positions matching TRBD1. The germline V gene has CDR1 SGHRS and CDR2 YFSETQ. The length of the CDR3 is 17 residues. V shed 3 bases, J shed 1 base, and the junction held 12 bases outside the gene matches. The CDR3 here is CASSWENRGGTNTEAFF. The CDR3, as DNA: TGCGCCAGCAGCTGGGAAAACAGGGGAGGTACGAACACTGAAGCTTTCTTT.

This clone has just one count. The chain recombines TRBV24-1 with TRBJ2-1, with 12 bases matching TRBD2. CDR1 is KGHDR and CDR2 is SFDVKD in the germline V gene. The CDR3 length is 14 residues. Losses at the gene ends were 7 bases for V and 9 bases for J; bases not matched to a gene: 6. CDR3 amino acids: CATRASGRDGEQFF. The CDR3, as DNA: TGTGCCACCAGAGCTAGCGGGAGGGACGGTGAGCAGTTCTTC.

This chain connects TRBV7-2 to TRBJ1-1; TRBD1 is a possible D gene (5 bases). The V end lost 1 base, the J end lost 4 bases, and 13 bases lay between the germline ends. Germline V lookup: CDR1 SGHTA, CDR2 FQGNSA. The CDR3 has 15 residues. The CDR3 bases are TGTGCCAGCAGCTTAGGGTGGGGGGACGGCACTGAAGCTTTCTTT. Protein product: CASSLGWGDGTEAFF.

The V call is TRBV6-5, the J call TRBJ2-3; tentative D call: TRBD1 (5 bases). The CDR3 spans 14 residues. Germline lookup yields CDR1 MNHEY and CDR2 SVGAGI. The V end lost 4 bases, the J end lost 5 bases, and 13 bases lay between the germline ends. Here the CDR3 reads CASSFGGQGDTQYF. The CDR3 DNA reads as TGTGCCAGCAGTTTCGGTGGCCAGGGAGATACGCAGTATTTT.

V usage is TRBV7-8 and J usage is TRBJ1-2; 12 bases are shared with TRBD1. V gave up 4 bases and J gave up 4 bases; unmatched junction bases: 10. This CDR3 region has 17 residues. CDR1 and CDR2 from the germline V gene are SGHVS and FQNEAQ. The CDR3 sequence: CASSSKGQGALLYGYTF. CDR3 in DNA: TGTGCCAGCAGCTCCAAGGGACAGGGGGCGCTTCTCTATGGCTACACCTTC.

This clone has more than one count but fewer than ten. V and J are TRBV28 and TRBJ1-5; D not certain. The ends were cut back, 7 bases at V and 2 bases at J, with 15 bases in the middle. Germline V gives CDR1 MDHEN, CDR2 SYDVKM. The CDR3 extends over 15 amino acids. The CDR3 bases are TGTGCCAGCATCCGTCACGGGGAGGGCAATCAGCCCCAGCATTTT. Translating it yields CASIRHGEGNQPQHF.

The chain joins TRBV28 to TRBJ1-2; 8 positions match TRBD1. The length of the CDR3 is 15 residues. V shed 2 bases, J shed 7 bases, and the junction held 9 bases outside the gene matches. Germline CDR1 is MDHEN and CDR2 is SYDVKM. The CDR3 region is CASSLEQGAVRGYTF. The DNA for the CDR3 is TGTGCCAGCAGTTTAGAGCAGGGGGCTGTGCGTGGCTACACCTTC.

This sequence joins TRBV30 and TRBJ1-1; no clear D gene. Looked up from germline, CDR1 is GTSNPN and CDR2 is SVGIG (reference sequence). Deletions cut 1 base from V and 6 bases from J, with 6 bases between. The CDR3 totals 11 residues. The CDR3 DNA follows: TGTGCCTGGAGTGCTCTCTCTGAAGCTTTCTTT. This translates into CAWSALSEAFF.

In this sample, this clone turned up once. The chain combines TRBV12-3 or TRBV12-4 with TRBJ2-7; perhaps TRBD2 as D (5 bases). This CDR3 has 11 residues. Trimming took off 6 bases at V and 6 bases at J, with 9 bases between the two ends. The CDR3 nucleotides are TGTGCCAGCAGACTTGAGGGCGAGCAGTACTTC. Its protein is CASRLEGEQYF.

Worth noting for this clone: A read error may produce the germline difference seen at one junction end. This chain connects TRBV29-1 to TRBJ1-1; possible D gene TRBD1, 5 bases. Looked up from germline, CDR1 is SQVTM and CDR2 is ANQGSEA. The CDR3 spans 10 residues. This CDR3 reads CSVEERDWPF. The CDR3 DNA reads TGCAGCGTTGAGGAGAGGGACTGGCCCTTT. The complete variable domain, with remaining parts taken from reference TRBV29-1 and TRBJ1-1, reads SAVISQKPSRDICQRGTSLTIQCQVDSQVTMMFWYRQQPGQSLTLIATANQGSEATYESGFVIDKFPISRPNLTFSTLTVSNMSPEDSSIYLCSVEERDWPFGQGTRLTVV.

V is TRBV18 and J is TRBJ1-1, with a weak D call TRBD1 (6 bases). CDR3 length: 15 residues. The germline V and J ends were trimmed by 0 bases and 1 base, with 9 bases remaining between them. Germline CDR1 is KGHSH and CDR2 is LQKENI. CDR3 in DNA: TGTGCCAGCTCACCACCCGGGACAACGAACACTGAAGCTTTCTTT. This translates into CASSPPGTTNTEAFF.

The rearrangement links TRBV27 to TRBJ2-2; maybe TRBD2 (5 bases). Germline CDR1 is MNHEY and CDR2 is SMNVEV (reference sequence). V was pared by 5 bases and J by 5 bases, with 15 bases between. The CDR3 has 15 amino acids. The DNA for the CDR3 is TGTGCCAGCAGTCCGGACTTACCTGAGACCGGGGAGCTGTTTTTT. This sequence encodes CASSPDLPETGELFF.

V and J are TRBV6-2 or TRBV6-3 and TRBJ1-5; no definite D call. The length of the CDR3 is 13 residues. The germline V gene encodes CDR1 MNHEY and CDR2 SVGEGT. The V end lost 5 bases, the J end lost 6 bases, and 11 bases lay between the germline ends. CDR3: CASSRTETQPQHF. CDR3 bases: TGTGCCAGCAGTCGCACAGAAACTCAGCCCCAGCATTTT.

This clone occurred once. The V gene is TRBV10-1, the J gene TRBJ1-1; D gene ambiguous. V dropped 4 bases and J dropped 5 bases, with 11 bases sitting between them. Germline V gene sequence: CDR1 WNHNN, CDR2 SYGVQD (reference sequence). This CDR3 comprises 13 residues. The CDR3 reads CASSAALGTEAFF. The CDR3, as DNA: TGCGCCAGCAGTGCGGCCCTGGGGACTGAAGCTTTCTTT.

J is TRBJ2-6 and V is TRBV24-1, with 7 bases aligning to TRBD1. The CDR3 extends over 19 amino acids. Germline V lookup: CDR1 KGHDR, CDR2 SFDVKD. With V trimmed by 4 bases and J by 0 bases, 11 bases remained unmatched. CDR3 sequence (DNA): TGTGCCACCAGTGACCTCCCGGGACAGACCCTCTCTGGGGCCAACGTCCTGACTTTC. Protein product: CATSDLPGQTLSGANVLTF.

The chain employs TRBV7-9 and TRBJ1-5; no reliable D call. The CDR3 has 14 residues. V shed 5 bases and J shed 1 base, with 9 bases lying between them. In germline, CDR1 is SEHNR, CDR2 FQNEAQ (reference sequence). CDR3 sequence (DNA): TGTGCCAGCAGCCCCCACGGGAGCAATCAGCCCCAGCATTTT. This translates into CASSPHGSNQPQHF. The whole variable domain, filled in from reference TRBV7-9 and TRBJ1-5, reads DTGVSQNPRHKITKRGQNVTFRCDPISEHNRLYWYRQTLGQGPEFLTYFQNEAQLEKSRLLSDRFSAERPKGSFSTLEIQRTEQGDSAMYLCASSPHGSNQPQHFGDGTRLSIL.

This chain uses TRBV29-1 with TRBJ1-1, with D possibly TRBD1 on 5 matching bases. CDR1 and CDR2 (germline): SQVTM, ANQGSEA. This CDR3 has 15 residues. V was shortened by 7 bases and J by 0 bases, with 18 bases between the two germline ends. The CDR3 here is CSAYGAGNMNTEAFF. CDR3 DNA: TGCAGCGCTTATGGGGCAGGAAACATGAACACTGAAGCTTTCTTT.

The chain uses TRBV2 and TRBJ1-1; the D is unclear. The germline gives CDR1 SNHLY, CDR2 FYNNEI. Trimming left V 1 base short and J 4 bases short, with 4 bases between. CDR3 length: 12 amino acids. The chain's CDR3 is CASSEGVTEAFF. CDR3 sequence (DNA): TGTGCCAGCAGTGAAGGGGTCACTGAAGCTTTCTTT.

A single count supports this clone. The chain carries TRBV5-4 and TRBJ1-1, with 8 positions matching TRBD1. Germline V CDR1 and CDR2: SGHNT, YYREEE (reference sequence). With 4 bases clipped from V and 9 bases from J, the junction kept 8 bases outside the gene matches. CDR3 length equals 13 residues. Here the CDR3 reads CASSTPGGDQAFF. The DNA for the CDR3 is TGTGCCAGCAGCACACCAGGGGGCGATCAAGCTTTCTTT.

This clone was counted once. V and J are TRBV6-5 and TRBJ1-6, with D unresolved. The CDR3 length is 15 residues. V was cut by 2 bases and J by 2 bases, with 7 bases left in between. Germline V gene sequence: CDR1 MNHEY, CDR2 SVGAGI. CDR3 protein: CASSYGRPYNSPLHF. In DNA, the CDR3 is TGTGCCAGCAGTTACGGACGGCCCTATAATTCACCCCTCCACTTT.

The chain joins TRBV10-1 to TRBJ1-1; 7 positions match TRBD1. V lost 4 bases and J lost 1; bases outside the gene matches: 15. The CDR3 has 18 residues. Per germline, CDR1 WNHNN and CDR2 SYGVQD (reference sequence). CDR3 sequence: CASSGYRGQFLGNTEAFF. The CDR3 DNA reads as TGCGCCAGCAGTGGGTATCGGGGACAGTTTTTAGGGAACACTGAAGCTTTCTTT.

The V gene is TRBV19, the J gene TRBJ2-5; TRBD2 matches at 7 bases. Germline values: CDR1 LNHDA, CDR2 SQIVND (reference sequence). Losses at the gene ends were 5 bases for V and 5 bases for J; bases not matched to a gene: 11. CDR3 length: 15 residues. The CDR3 region has the DNA TGTGCCAGTAGTGTCACGGGGGGTGATGGGGAGACCCAGTACTTC. This gives the protein CASSVTGGDGETQYF.